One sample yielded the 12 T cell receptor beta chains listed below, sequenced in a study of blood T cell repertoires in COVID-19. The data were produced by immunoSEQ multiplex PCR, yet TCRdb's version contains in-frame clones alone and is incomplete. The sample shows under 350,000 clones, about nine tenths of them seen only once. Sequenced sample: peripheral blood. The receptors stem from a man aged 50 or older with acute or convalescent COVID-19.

CDR3 protein: CASSPYTDTQYF. For the CDR3, the DNA is TGTGCCAGCAGTCCCTATACAGATACGCAGTATTTT. The chain has TRBV12-3 or TRBV12-4 and TRBJ2-3, with D uncertain. Trimming removed 5 bases from V and 3 bases from J, with 6 bases in between. The CDR3 runs to 12 residues.

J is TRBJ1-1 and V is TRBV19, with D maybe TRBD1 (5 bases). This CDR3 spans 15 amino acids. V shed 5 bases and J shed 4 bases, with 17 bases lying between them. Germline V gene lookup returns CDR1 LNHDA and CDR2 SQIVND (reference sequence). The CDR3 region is CASSPGGDEGTEAFF. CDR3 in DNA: TGTGCCAGTAGTCCCGGGGGGGATGAGGGCACTGAAGCTTTCTTT.

The CDR3 region is CAISGDSLYGYTF. The CDR3 DNA reads as TGTGCCATCAGTGGGGACAGCCTCTATGGCTACACCTTC. The V call is TRBV10-3, the J call TRBJ1-2; the match to TRBD1 covers 7 bases. The junction had 3 bases not matched to a gene; V was cut back by 4 bases and J by 4 bases. The CDR3 runs to 13 residues. Germline CDR1 is ENHRY and CDR2 is SYGVKD.

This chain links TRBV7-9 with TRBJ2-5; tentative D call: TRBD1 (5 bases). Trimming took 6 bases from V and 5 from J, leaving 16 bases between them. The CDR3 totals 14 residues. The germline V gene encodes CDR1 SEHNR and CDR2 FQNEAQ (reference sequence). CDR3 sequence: CASRQGRGPETQYF. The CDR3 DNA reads TGTGCCAGCAGGCAGGGAAGGGGCCCCGAGACCCAGTACTTC.

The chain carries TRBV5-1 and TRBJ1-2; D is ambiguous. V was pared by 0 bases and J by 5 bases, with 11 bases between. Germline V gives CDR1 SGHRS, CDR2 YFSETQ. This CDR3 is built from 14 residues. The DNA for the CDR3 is TGCGCCAGCAGCTTGGACGAGCGATCTTATGGCTACACCTTC. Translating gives CASSLDERSYGYTF. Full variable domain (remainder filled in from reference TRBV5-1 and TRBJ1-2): KAGVTQTPRYLIKTRGQQVTLSCSPISGHRSVSWYQQTPGQGLQFLFEYFSETQRNKGNFPGRFSGRQFSNSRSEMNVSTLELGDSALYLCASSLDERSYGYTFGSGTRLTVV.

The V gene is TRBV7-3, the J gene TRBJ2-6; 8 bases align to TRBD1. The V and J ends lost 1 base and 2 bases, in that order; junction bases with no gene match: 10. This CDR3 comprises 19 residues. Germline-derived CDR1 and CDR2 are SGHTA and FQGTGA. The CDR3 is CASSLNSQGAFAGANVLTF. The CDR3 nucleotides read TGTGCCAGCAGCTTAAATTCGCAGGGGGCGTTCGCTGGGGCCAACGTCCTGACTTTC.

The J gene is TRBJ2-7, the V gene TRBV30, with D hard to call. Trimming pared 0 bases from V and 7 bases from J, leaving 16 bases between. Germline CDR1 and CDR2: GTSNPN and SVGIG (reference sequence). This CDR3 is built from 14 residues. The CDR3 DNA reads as TGTGCCTGGAGTGTATGGGTCCAGGTAAAGGAGCAGTACTTC. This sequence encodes CAWSVWVQVKEQYF.

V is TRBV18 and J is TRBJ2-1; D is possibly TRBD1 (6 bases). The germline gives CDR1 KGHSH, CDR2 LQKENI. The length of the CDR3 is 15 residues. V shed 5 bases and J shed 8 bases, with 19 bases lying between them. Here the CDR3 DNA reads TGTGCCAGCTCAGAACTAGAGGGGGTTGTTGATGAGCAGTTCTTC. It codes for CASSELEGVVDEQFF.

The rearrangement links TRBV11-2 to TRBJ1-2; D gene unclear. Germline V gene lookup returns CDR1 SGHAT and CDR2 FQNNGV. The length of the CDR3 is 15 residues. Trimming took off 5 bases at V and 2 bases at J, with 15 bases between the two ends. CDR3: CASSLRTGGNYGYTF. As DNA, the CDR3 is TGTGCCAGCAGCCTTCGGACGGGAGGAAACTATGGCTACACCTTC.

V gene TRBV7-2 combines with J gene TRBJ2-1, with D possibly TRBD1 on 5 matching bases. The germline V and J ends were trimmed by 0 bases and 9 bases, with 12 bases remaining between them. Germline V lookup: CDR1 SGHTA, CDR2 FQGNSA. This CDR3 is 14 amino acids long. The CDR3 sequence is CASSLALGATEQFF. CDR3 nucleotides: TGTGCCAGCAGCTTAGCTTTAGGGGCAACTGAGCAGTTCTTC.

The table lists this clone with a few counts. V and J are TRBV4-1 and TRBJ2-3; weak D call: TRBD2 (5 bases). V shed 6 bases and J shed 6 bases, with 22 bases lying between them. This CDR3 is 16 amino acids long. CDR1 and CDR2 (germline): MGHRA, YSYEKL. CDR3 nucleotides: TGCGCCAGCAGTAATATCAGACGGGGAGTAAAGGATACGCAGTATTTT. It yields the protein CASSNIRRGVKDTQYF.

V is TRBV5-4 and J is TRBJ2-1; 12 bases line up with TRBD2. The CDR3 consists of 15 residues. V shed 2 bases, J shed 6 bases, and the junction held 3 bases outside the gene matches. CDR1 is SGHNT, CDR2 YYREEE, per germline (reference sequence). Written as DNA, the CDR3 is TGTGCCAGCAGCTTTCTAGCGGGGGGGCCCAATGAGCAGTTCTTC. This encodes CASSFLAGGPNEQFF.